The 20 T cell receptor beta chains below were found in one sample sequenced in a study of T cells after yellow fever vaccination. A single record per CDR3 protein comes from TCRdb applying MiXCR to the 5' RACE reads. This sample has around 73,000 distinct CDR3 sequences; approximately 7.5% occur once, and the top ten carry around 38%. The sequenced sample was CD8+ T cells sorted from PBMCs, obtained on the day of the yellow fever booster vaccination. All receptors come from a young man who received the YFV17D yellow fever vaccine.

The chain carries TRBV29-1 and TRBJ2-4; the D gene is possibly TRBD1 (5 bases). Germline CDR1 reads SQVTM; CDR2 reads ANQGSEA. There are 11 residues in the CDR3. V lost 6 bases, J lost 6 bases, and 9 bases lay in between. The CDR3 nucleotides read TGCAGCGTGGTCCAGGGAAACATTCAGTACTTC. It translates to CSVVQGNIQYF.

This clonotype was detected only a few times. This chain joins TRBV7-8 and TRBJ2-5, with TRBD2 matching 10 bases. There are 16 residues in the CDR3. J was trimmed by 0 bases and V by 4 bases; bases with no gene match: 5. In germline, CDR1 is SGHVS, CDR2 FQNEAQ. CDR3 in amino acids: CASSSSGREYQETQYF. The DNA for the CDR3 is TGTGCCAGCAGCTCCAGCGGGAGGGAGTACCAAGAGACCCAGTACTTC.

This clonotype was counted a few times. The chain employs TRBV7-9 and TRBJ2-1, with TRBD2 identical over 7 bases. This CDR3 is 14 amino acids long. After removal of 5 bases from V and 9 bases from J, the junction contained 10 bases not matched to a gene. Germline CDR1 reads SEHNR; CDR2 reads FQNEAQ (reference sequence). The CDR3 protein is CASSPTGEGREQFF. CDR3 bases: TGTGCCAGCAGCCCCACGGGGGAGGGGCGTGAGCAGTTCTTC.

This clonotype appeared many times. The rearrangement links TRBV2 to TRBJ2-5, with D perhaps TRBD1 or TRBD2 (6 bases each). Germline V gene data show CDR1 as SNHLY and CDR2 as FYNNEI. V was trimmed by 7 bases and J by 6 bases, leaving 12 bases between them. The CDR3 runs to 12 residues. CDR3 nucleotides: TGTGCCAGCAAGGGGGGCTTGCAGACCCAGTACTTC. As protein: CASKGGLQTQYF.

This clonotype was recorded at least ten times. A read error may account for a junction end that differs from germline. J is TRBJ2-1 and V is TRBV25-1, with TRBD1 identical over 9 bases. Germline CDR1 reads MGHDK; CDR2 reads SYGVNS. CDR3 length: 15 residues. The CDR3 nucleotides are TGTGCCAGCCGTGATGGGACAGGGAACGTGGGTGAGCAGTTCTTC. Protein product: CASRDGTGNVGEQFF. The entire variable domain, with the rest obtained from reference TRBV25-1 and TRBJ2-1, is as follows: EADIYQTPRYLVIGTGKKITLECSQTMGHDKMYWYQQDPGMELHLIHYSYGVNSTEKGDLSSESTVSRIRTEHFPLTLESARPSHTSQYLCASRDGTGNVGEQFFGPGTRLTVL.

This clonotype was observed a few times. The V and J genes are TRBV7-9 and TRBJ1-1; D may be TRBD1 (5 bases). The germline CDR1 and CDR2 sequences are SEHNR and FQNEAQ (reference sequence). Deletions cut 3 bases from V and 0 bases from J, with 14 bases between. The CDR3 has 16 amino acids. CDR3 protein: CASSFSTVTVNTEAFF. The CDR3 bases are TGTGCCAGCAGCTTCAGCACCGTGACAGTGAACACTGAAGCTTTCTTT.

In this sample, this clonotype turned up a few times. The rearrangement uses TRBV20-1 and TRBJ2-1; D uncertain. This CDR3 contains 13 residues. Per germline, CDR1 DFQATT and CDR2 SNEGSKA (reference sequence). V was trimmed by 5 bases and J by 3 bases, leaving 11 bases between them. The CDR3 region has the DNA TGCAGTGCTGGGCAAGAGGACTACAATGAGCAGTTCTTC. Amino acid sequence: CSAGQEDYNEQFF.

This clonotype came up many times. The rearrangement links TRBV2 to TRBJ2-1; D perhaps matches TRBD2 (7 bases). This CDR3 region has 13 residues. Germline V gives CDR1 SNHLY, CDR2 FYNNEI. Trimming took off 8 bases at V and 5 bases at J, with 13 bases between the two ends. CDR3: CASVGGPNNEQFF. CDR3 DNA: TGTGCCAGCGTCGGGGGGCCTAACAATGAGCAGTTCTTC.

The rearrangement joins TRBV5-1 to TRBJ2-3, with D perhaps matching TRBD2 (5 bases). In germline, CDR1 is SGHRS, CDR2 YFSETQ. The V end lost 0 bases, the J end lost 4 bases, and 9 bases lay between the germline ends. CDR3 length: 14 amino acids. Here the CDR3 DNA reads TGCGCCAGCAGCTTGGTAGGGAGCCCAGATACGCAGTATTTT. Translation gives CASSLVGSPDTQYF.

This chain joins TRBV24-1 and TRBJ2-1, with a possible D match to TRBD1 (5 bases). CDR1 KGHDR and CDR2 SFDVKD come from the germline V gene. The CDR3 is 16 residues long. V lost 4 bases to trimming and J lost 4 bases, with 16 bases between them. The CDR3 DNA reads TGTGCCACCAGTGAGCCGGACAACCGAGGTTACAATGAGCAGTTCTTC. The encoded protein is CATSEPDNRGYNEQFF.

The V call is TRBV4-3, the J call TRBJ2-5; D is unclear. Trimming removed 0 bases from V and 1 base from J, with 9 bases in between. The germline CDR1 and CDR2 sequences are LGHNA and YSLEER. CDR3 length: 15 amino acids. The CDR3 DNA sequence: TGCGCCAGCAGCCAAGAAACCTCAGTCCAAGAGACCCAGTACTTC. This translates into CASSQETSVQETQYF.

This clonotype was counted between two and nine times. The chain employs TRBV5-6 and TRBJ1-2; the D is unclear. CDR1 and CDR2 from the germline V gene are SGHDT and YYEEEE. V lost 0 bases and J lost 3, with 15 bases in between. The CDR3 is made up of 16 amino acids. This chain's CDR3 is CASSLALALRHYGYTF. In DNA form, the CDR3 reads TGTGCCAGCAGCTTGGCCCTGGCCCTCCGTCACTATGGCTACACCTTC.

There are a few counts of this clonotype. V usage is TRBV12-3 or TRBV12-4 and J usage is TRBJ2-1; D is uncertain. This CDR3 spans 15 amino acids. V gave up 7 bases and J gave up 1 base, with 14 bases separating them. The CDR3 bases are TGTGCCAGCACCCCGGCAGAGGCGTCCTACAATGAGCAGTTCTTC. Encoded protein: CASTPAEASYNEQFF.

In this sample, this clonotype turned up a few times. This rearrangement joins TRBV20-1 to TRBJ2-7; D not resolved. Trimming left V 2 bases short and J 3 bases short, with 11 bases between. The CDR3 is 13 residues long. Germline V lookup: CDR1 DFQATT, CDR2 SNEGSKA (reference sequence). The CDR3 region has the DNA TGCAGTGCTAGATCGGCTAGTAACTACGAGCAGTACTTC. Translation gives CSARSASNYEQYF.

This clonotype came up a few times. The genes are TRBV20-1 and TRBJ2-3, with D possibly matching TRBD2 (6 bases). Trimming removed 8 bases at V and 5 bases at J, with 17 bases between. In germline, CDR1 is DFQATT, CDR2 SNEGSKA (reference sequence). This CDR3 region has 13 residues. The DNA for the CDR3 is TGCAGTACCTGGGGGGAGTATGGAGATACGCAGTATTTT. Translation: CSTWGEYGDTQYF.

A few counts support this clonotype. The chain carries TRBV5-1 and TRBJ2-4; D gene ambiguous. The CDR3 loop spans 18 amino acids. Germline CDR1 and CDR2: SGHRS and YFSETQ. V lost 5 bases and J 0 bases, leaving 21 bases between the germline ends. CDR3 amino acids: CASRSLSPLNLAKNIQYF. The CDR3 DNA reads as TGCGCCAGCAGATCGCTTTCCCCCCTCAACCTAGCCAAAAACATTCAGTACTTC.

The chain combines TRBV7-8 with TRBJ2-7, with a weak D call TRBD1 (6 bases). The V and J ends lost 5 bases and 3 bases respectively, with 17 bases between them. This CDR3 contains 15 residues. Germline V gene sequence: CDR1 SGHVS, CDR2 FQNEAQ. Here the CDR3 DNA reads TGTGCCAGCAGCCCCGGGACACTAGGTCTCTACGAGCAGTACTTC. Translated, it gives CASSPGTLGLYEQYF.

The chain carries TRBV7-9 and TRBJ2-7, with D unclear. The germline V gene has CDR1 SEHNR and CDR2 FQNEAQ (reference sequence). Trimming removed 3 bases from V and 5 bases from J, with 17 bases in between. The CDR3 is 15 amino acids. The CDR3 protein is CASSFVSAPLNEQYF. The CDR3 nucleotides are TGTGCCAGCAGCTTTGTTTCGGCTCCGCTCAACGAGCAGTACTTC.

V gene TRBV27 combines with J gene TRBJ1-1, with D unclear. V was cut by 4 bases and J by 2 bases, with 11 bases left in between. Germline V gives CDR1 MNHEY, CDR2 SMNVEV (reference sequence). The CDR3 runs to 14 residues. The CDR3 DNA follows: TGTGCCAGCAGTTCTTCTGGGCCTAACACTGAAGCTTTCTTT. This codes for CASSSSGPNTEAFF.

Here the CDR3 DNA reads TGTGCCAGCAGCTTGGAATCGGGACTAGTATACAATGAGCAGTTCTTC. It codes for CASSLESGLVYNEQFF. The chain recombines TRBV5-4 with TRBJ2-1; TRBD2 aligns across 8 bases. J was trimmed by 4 bases and V by 0 bases; bases with no gene match: 6. This CDR3 contains 16 residues. Germline CDR1 and CDR2: SGHNT and YYREEE (reference sequence).